The present TCR beta chain was sequenced within a study of spatial heterogeneity in lung cancer. Overall study context: Detected beta-chain sequences consistently exceeded alpha-chain sequences.

Whole-study findings and limits: Circulating ubiquitous expanded tumor TCRs were observed more frequently at resection than at follow-up.

Germline CDR1 DFQATT, CDR2 SNEGSKA (reference sequence). The germline V and J ends were trimmed by 0 bases and 0 bases, with 15 bases remaining between them. This CDR3 is built from 17 residues. Individual TCR cDNA molecules each bore their own unique molecular identifier. TCRdb re-derived calls from the 5' RACE reads in MiXCR, one entry per CDR3 protein. The table lists approximately 82,000 distinct CDR3 sequences, over 9.5% of them singletons, with roughly 4.5% in the top ten. Concerning this clonotype: Its antigen is unidentified.

Time point reported: sample taken at primary tumor resection. No cell sorting; template was whole RNA from tumor, lung tissue or PBMC. 72 TRACERx patients with early, untreated non-small cell lung cancer donated samples. This clonotype was sampled from a male donor with early-stage non-small cell lung cancer. Sample: PBMCs, taken at surgery. The chain uses TRBV20-1 and TRBJ2-1; D is perhaps TRBD2 (5 bases). The CDR3 DNA reads TGCAGTGCTAGAGATCCTAAGGACTTTAGCTCCTACAATGAGCAGTTCTTC. Translating gives CSARDPKDFSSYNEQFF.